These 11 T cell receptor beta chains came from one sample sequenced in a study of blood T cell repertoires in COVID-19. The assay was immunoSEQ multiplex PCR, and TCRdb's table has in-frame clones only and misses some. The sample lists some 450,000 clones; 88% were seen once. The specimen was peripheral blood. The receptors originated from a woman aged 50 to 60 with COVID-19, enrolled during active disease.

V and J are TRBV4-1 and TRBJ2-7; 8 bases line up with TRBD1. CDR1 and CDR2 (germline): MGHRA, YSYEKL. This CDR3 is built from 15 residues. The V segment lost 0 bases and the J segment 5 bases; nucleotides outside the gene matches: 6. The CDR3 here is CASSQDPGGINEQYF. CDR3 DNA: TGCGCCAGCAGCCAAGATCCAGGGGGCATCAACGAGCAGTACTTC.

This rearrangement joins TRBV3-1 (or the pseudogene TRBV3-2) to TRBJ1-2; D not certain. The germline V gene has CDR1 LGHDT and CDR2 YNNKEL (reference sequence). V was pared by 0 bases and J by 8 bases, with 10 bases between. The CDR3 sequence is 13 residues long. This CDR3 reads CASSQELYSGYTF. CDR3 DNA sequence: TGTGCCAGCAGCCAAGAATTATACTCGGGCTACACCTTC.

The V gene is TRBV3-1 (or the pseudogene TRBV3-2), the J gene TRBJ2-5, with D perhaps matching TRBD2 (6 bases). The CDR3 totals 14 residues. Germline CDR1 LGHDT, CDR2 YNNKEL (reference sequence). V gave up 4 bases and J gave up 7 bases, with 16 bases separating them. The CDR3 loop reads CASSLSGGAGTQYF. CDR3 bases: TGTGCCAGCAGCCTTTCTGGCGGGGCGGGGACCCAGTACTTC.

This clone is a singleton in its sample. The V call is TRBV5-6, the J call TRBJ2-1; 7 nucleotides align to TRBD2. The CDR3 sequence is 16 residues long. J lost 8 bases, V lost 7 bases, and 18 bases had no gene match. Germline CDR1 reads SGHDT; CDR2 reads YYEEEE. The CDR3: CASQRGGPTSRDEQFF. CDR3 DNA: TGTGCCAGCCAACGCGGGGGACCAACCTCTAGGGATGAGCAGTTCTTC.

This chain joins TRBV25-1 and TRBJ1-2; tentatively, D is TRBD1 (6 bases). Germline CDR1 MGHDK, CDR2 SYGVNS. V lost 5 bases and J 7 bases, leaving 14 bases between the germline ends. The CDR3 length is 13 residues. CDR3 amino acids: CASSPGTLSGYTF. The CDR3 DNA reads as TGTGCCAGCAGTCCAGGGACATTAAGTGGCTACACCTTC.

The chain couples TRBV30 to TRBJ1-1; maybe TRBD1 (6 bases). Germline loops: CDR1 GTSNPN, CDR2 SVGIG (reference sequence). There are 13 residues in the CDR3. V lost 4 bases to trimming and J lost 1 base, with 10 bases between them. For the CDR3, the DNA is TGTGCCTGGACAGGGGACCAGAACACTGAAGCTTTCTTT. This translates into CAWTGDQNTEAFF.

The chain carries TRBV5-1 and TRBJ1-5; D ambiguous. Trimming cost V 6 bases and J 4 bases, with 29 bases left between them. CDR3 length equals 19 residues. Per the germline V gene, CDR1 is SGHRS and CDR2 is YFSETQ. The CDR3 region is CASILSHLGRMKSNQPQHF. As DNA, the CDR3 is TGCGCCAGCATCCTTTCCCATTTGGGGAGAATGAAAAGTAATCAGCCCCAGCATTTT.

The chain couples TRBV5-1 to TRBJ2-7, with D tentatively TRBD1 (6 bases). The CDR3 runs 14 residues. Trimming shortened V by 4 bases and J by 5 bases, and 16 bases separated the two germline ends. CDR1 and CDR2 from the germline V gene are SGHRS and YFSETQ. The CDR3 DNA reads as TGCGCCAGCAGCGTGGAACAGGGTCGGCACGAGCAGTACTTC. It yields the protein CASSVEQGRHEQYF.

V usage is TRBV7-9 and J usage is TRBJ2-5; D not resolved. The CDR3 length is 12 residues. From germline, CDR1 is SEHNR and CDR2 FQNEAQ (reference sequence). Between the trimmed V and J ends, which lost 3 bases and 0 bases, there was a span of 2 bases. CDR3 in amino acids: CASSFNQETQYF. The CDR3 DNA reads as TGTGCCAGCAGCTTTAACCAAGAGACCCAGTACTTC.

The rearrangement links TRBV9 to TRBJ2-1; D may be TRBD1 (6 bases). Trimming cost V 0 bases and J 0 bases, with 7 bases left between them. This CDR3 contains 15 residues. Germline assignment: CDR1 SGDLS and CDR2 YYNGEE. This chain's CDR3 is CASSVEGGSYNEQFF. For the CDR3, the DNA is TGTGCCAGCAGCGTAGAAGGGGGCTCCTACAATGAGCAGTTCTTC.

The V call is TRBV5-5, the J call TRBJ2-7; TRBD1 matches at 8 bases. The CDR3 loop spans 15 amino acids. CDR1 and CDR2 (germline): SGHKS, YYEKEE (reference sequence). J gave up 3 bases and V 1 base, and 6 bases lay outside the gene matches. CDR3 loop: CASSLPLGTGYEQYF. CDR3 nucleotides: TGTGCCAGCAGCTTGCCCCTCGGGACAGGCTACGAGCAGTACTTC.